This is a list of T cell receptor beta chains from one sample in a study of T cells after yellow fever vaccination. TCRdb processed the 5' RACE reads anew with MiXCR; each CDR3 protein has one entry. The sample holds around 230,000 distinct CDR3 sequences, approximately 6.7% seen once. The input for sequencing was CD4+ T cells sorted from PBMCs, taken on the day of the yellow fever booster vaccination. These receptor sequences come from a man in his thirties or forties who received the YFV17D yellow fever vaccine. Both conserved end residues are part of each CDR3. Fields, in order: V gene, J gene, D gene, CDR3 length, clone size, CDR3 DNA, CDR3 protein. D genes are given only for firm matches. Clone size, where shown, is once, few, many, or a class for clones that have expanded.

V gene: TRBV7-9; J gene: TRBJ2-3; D gene: .; CDR3 length: 14; clone size: few; CDR3 DNA: TGTGCCAGCAGCTCATCGGAGGGAGGAGATACGCAGTATTTT; CDR3 protein: CASSSSEGGDTQYF
V gene: TRBV7-2; J gene: TRBJ2-7; D gene: .; CDR3 length: 15; clone size: few; CDR3 DNA: TGTGCCAGCAGCTTAGAAGGGGGAGCCAACGACGAGCAGTACTTC; CDR3 protein: CASSLEGGANDEQYF
V gene: TRBV6-5; J gene: TRBJ2-5; D gene: TRBD2; CDR3 length: 15; clone size: .; CDR3 DNA: TGTGCCAGCAGATTAGCGGGAGGGCCGCAAGAGACCCAGTACTTC; CDR3 protein: CASRLAGGPQETQYF
V gene: TRBV7-2; J gene: TRBJ2-5; D gene: .; CDR3 length: 12; clone size: few; CDR3 DNA: TGTGCCAGCAGCCGGAGGGTAGAGACCCAGTACTTC; CDR3 protein: CASSRRVETQYF
V gene: TRBV19; J gene: TRBJ2-1; D gene: TRBD2; CDR3 length: 17; clone size: .; CDR3 DNA: TGTGCCAGTAGTATAAGAGGGACTAGCGGGAGTGGCAATGAGCAGTTCTTC; CDR3 protein: CASSIRGTSGSGNEQFF
V gene: TRBV7-2; J gene: TRBJ2-7; D gene: TRBD2; CDR3 length: 15; clone size: .; CDR3 DNA: TGTGCCAGCAGCTTAGCGAGGACTAGGAACAACGAGCAGTACTTC; CDR3 protein: CASSLARTRNNEQYF
V gene: TRBV20-1; J gene: TRBJ2-5; D gene: .; CDR3 length: 12; clone size: many; CDR3 DNA: TGCAGTGCTAGAAGAGCCCTGGAGACCCAGTACTTC; CDR3 protein: CSARRALETQYF
V gene: TRBV6-4; J gene: TRBJ2-1; D gene: TRBD2; CDR3 length: 13; clone size: few; CDR3 DNA: TGTGCCAGCAGTAAGCGGGACGGATATGAGCAGTTCTTC; CDR3 protein: CASSKRDGYEQFF
V gene: TRBV7-9; J gene: TRBJ2-5; D gene: TRBD1; CDR3 length: 14; clone size: many; CDR3 DNA: TGTGCCAGCAGCGCCGGACAGGGGAGGGAGACCCAGTACTTC; CDR3 protein: CASSAGQGRETQYF
V gene: TRBV19; J gene: TRBJ2-4; D gene: TRBD1; CDR3 length: 13; clone size: many; CDR3 DNA: TGTGCCAGTAGTGACAGGGGTTCGAACATTCAGTACTTC; CDR3 protein: CASSDRGSNIQYF
V gene: TRBV7-9; J gene: TRBJ2-6; D gene: TRBD1; CDR3 length: 17; clone size: few; CDR3 DNA: TGTGCCAGCAGCTTGGGACAGACTTTCTCTGGGGCCAACGTCCTGACTTTC; CDR3 protein: CASSLGQTFSGANVLTF
V gene: TRBV7-2; J gene: TRBJ2-5; D gene: .; CDR3 length: 15; clone size: .; CDR3 DNA: TGTGCCAGCAGCTTAGTATTCAGTATCCAAGAGACCCAGTACTTC; CDR3 protein: CASSLVFSIQETQYF
V gene: TRBV5-1; J gene: TRBJ2-3; D gene: TRBD2; CDR3 length: 18; clone size: many; CDR3 DNA: TGCGCCAGCAGCAGGCCCGGGACTAGCGGGAGGGCCACAGATACGCAGTATTTT; CDR3 protein: CASSRPGTSGRATDTQYF
V gene: TRBV20-1; J gene: TRBJ2-1; D gene: .; CDR3 length: 14; clone size: many; CDR3 DNA: TGCAGTGCTAGACTAGCTCATAGTAGGAATGAGCAGTTCTTC; CDR3 protein: CSARLAHSRNEQFF
V gene: TRBV7-7; J gene: TRBJ2-7; D gene: .; CDR3 length: 13; clone size: few; CDR3 DNA: TGTGCTAGCAGCCGGGAAAGGGGTTACGAGCAGTACTTC; CDR3 protein: CASSRERGYEQYF
V gene: TRBV5-1; J gene: TRBJ2-1; D gene: .; CDR3 length: 13; clone size: many; CDR3 DNA: TGCGCCAGCAGCTTGGATATAGGAGATGAGCAGTTCTTC; CDR3 protein: CASSLDIGDEQFF
V gene: TRBV20-1; J gene: TRBJ2-3; D gene: .; CDR3 length: 13; clone size: .; CDR3 DNA: TGCAGTGCTAGAGTAGGAGGTACAGATACGCAGTATTTT; CDR3 protein: CSARVGGTDTQYF
V gene: TRBV7-2; J gene: TRBJ2-7; D gene: TRBD1; CDR3 length: 13; clone size: .; CDR3 DNA: TGTGCCAGCAGCACGGGACAGGGGGTCGAGCAGTACTTC; CDR3 protein: CASSTGQGVEQYF
V gene: TRBV20-1; J gene: TRBJ2-1; D gene: TRBD2; CDR3 length: 15; clone size: many; CDR3 DNA: TGCAGTGCTAGAGTGATAGCGGGAGGCGGCAATGAGCAGTTCTTC; CDR3 protein: CSARVIAGGGNEQFF
V gene: TRBV11-3; J gene: TRBJ1-3; D gene: .; CDR3 length: 18; clone size: many; CDR3 DNA: TGTGCCAGCAGCTTAGGCCCCGCGGGGGGTTCAACTGGAAACACCATATATTTT; CDR3 protein: CASSLGPAGGSTGNTIYF
V gene: TRBV5-1; J gene: TRBJ1-1; D gene: .; CDR3 length: 12; clone size: .; CDR3 DNA: TGCGCCAGCAGCTTGTCTCCGGAGACGGCTTTCTTT; CDR3 protein: CASSLSPETAFF
V gene: TRBV10-1; J gene: TRBJ2-5; D gene: .; CDR3 length: 15; clone size: few; CDR3 DNA: TGCGCCAGCAGTGCCACCAGGCGTAGCCAAGAGACCCAGTACTTC; CDR3 protein: CASSATRRSQETQYF
V gene: TRBV18; J gene: TRBJ2-4; D gene: .; CDR3 length: 17; clone size: many; CDR3 DNA: TGTGCCAGCTCACCCCTCTCCGCAGGGGTTGGCAAAAACATTCAGTACTTC; CDR3 protein: CASSPLSAGVGKNIQYF
V gene: TRBV5-1; J gene: TRBJ2-7; D gene: .; CDR3 length: 14; clone size: few; CDR3 DNA: TGCGCCAGCAGCTTGGCACGACAGCGGGCCGAGCAGTACTTC; CDR3 protein: CASSLARQRAEQYF
V gene: TRBV18; J gene: TRBJ2-5; D gene: .; CDR3 length: 17; clone size: many; CDR3 DNA: TGTGCCAGCTCACCATCAGCGTACGGGGTAAACCAAGAGACCCAGTACTTC; CDR3 protein: CASSPSAYGVNQETQYF
V gene: TRBV28; J gene: TRBJ2-3; D gene: TRBD1; CDR3 length: 17; clone size: many; CDR3 DNA: TGTGCCAGCAGTCCCCTACCGGGACAGGGGTCCGTAGATACGCAGTATTTT; CDR3 protein: CASSPLPGQGSVDTQYF
V gene: TRBV20-1; J gene: TRBJ2-2; D gene: .; CDR3 length: 14; clone size: many; CDR3 DNA: TGCAGTGCTAGCCCCAACGGGAACACCGGGGAGCTGTTTTTT; CDR3 protein: CSASPNGNTGELFF
V gene: TRBV12-3/TRBV12-4; J gene: TRBJ2-1; D gene: .; CDR3 length: 12; clone size: .; CDR3 DNA: TGTGCCAGCGGGTTAGGGGGGAATGAGCAGTTCTTC; CDR3 protein: CASGLGGNEQFF
V gene: TRBV12-3/TRBV12-4; J gene: TRBJ2-3; D gene: TRBD2; CDR3 length: 16; clone size: many; CDR3 DNA: TGTGCCAGCAGCCGGAGGCGGGAGGGGCTCACAGATACGCAGTATTTT; CDR3 protein: CASSRRREGLTDTQYF
V gene: TRBV7-8; J gene: TRBJ2-3; D gene: TRBD2; CDR3 length: 17; clone size: few; CDR3 DNA: TGTGCCAGCAGCTTAGCACAGCGGGAGATGGGCACAGATACGCAGTATTTT; CDR3 protein: CASSLAQREMGTDTQYF
V gene: TRBV11-2; J gene: TRBJ2-5; D gene: .; CDR3 length: 14; clone size: .; CDR3 DNA: TGTGCCAGCAGCCGCGGGCCTCAGGGGGAGACCCAGTACTTC; CDR3 protein: CASSRGPQGETQYF
V gene: TRBV4-3; J gene: TRBJ2-3; D gene: .; CDR3 length: 15; clone size: few; CDR3 DNA: TGCGCCAGCAGCCTCTTTGGAAGGTTCACAGATACGCAGTATTTT; CDR3 protein: CASSLFGRFTDTQYF
V gene: TRBV20-1; J gene: TRBJ2-1; D gene: .; CDR3 length: 14; clone size: few; CDR3 DNA: TGCAGTGCTAGAGCTAGCGAGAAATACAATGAGCAGTTCTTC; CDR3 protein: CSARASEKYNEQFF
V gene: TRBV6-5; J gene: TRBJ1-3; D gene: .; CDR3 length: 13; clone size: few; CDR3 DNA: TGTGCCAGCAGCTACGCAGGTGGAAACACCATATATTTT; CDR3 protein: CASSYAGGNTIYF
V gene: TRBV7-2; J gene: TRBJ1-6; D gene: .; CDR3 length: 18; clone size: .; CDR3 DNA: TGTGCCAGCAGCTTAGCGCTTCAGGGGCGGTCCTATAATTCACCCCTCCACTTT; CDR3 protein: CASSLALQGRSYNSPLHF
V gene: TRBV7-2; J gene: TRBJ1-5; D gene: TRBD1; CDR3 length: 16; clone size: many; CDR3 DNA: TGTGCCAGCAGCTCTCCCGACAGGGTCATGGATCAGCCCCAGCATTTT; CDR3 protein: CASSSPDRVMDQPQHF
V gene: TRBV29-1; J gene: TRBJ2-2; D gene: .; CDR3 length: 13; clone size: .; CDR3 DNA: TGCAGCGTTGTCACGGGATGGACCGGGGAGCTGTTTTTT; CDR3 protein: CSVVTGWTGELFF
V gene: TRBV6-2/TRBV6-3; J gene: TRBJ1-1; D gene: .; CDR3 length: 14; clone size: .; CDR3 DNA: TGTGCCAGCATGACAGGTCATTTGAACACTGAAGCTTTCTTT; CDR3 protein: CASMTGHLNTEAFF
V gene: TRBV6-1; J gene: TRBJ1-1; D gene: .; CDR3 length: 15; clone size: few; CDR3 DNA: TGTGCCAGCAGTGAAGGGACAGTTATATCCACTGAAGCTTTCTTT; CDR3 protein: CASSEGTVISTEAFF
V gene: TRBV7-2; J gene: TRBJ2-2; D gene: .; CDR3 length: 15; clone size: .; CDR3 DNA: TGTGCCAGCAGCCCCTTGACCGGAAACACCGGGGAGCTGTTTTTT; CDR3 protein: CASSPLTGNTGELFF
V gene: TRBV9; J gene: TRBJ2-1; D gene: .; CDR3 length: 17; clone size: .; CDR3 DNA: TGTGCCAGCAGCGTAGGGGGGGGCGGGCGCCTCATCAATGAGCAGTTCTTC; CDR3 protein: CASSVGGGGRLINEQFF
V gene: TRBV28; J gene: TRBJ2-7; D gene: .; CDR3 length: 13; clone size: many; CDR3 DNA: TGTGCCAGCAGTCGCTCAGGGTCCTACGAGCAGTACTTC; CDR3 protein: CASSRSGSYEQYF
V gene: TRBV30; J gene: TRBJ2-1; D gene: .; CDR3 length: 14; clone size: few; CDR3 DNA: TGTGCCTGGAGGGGGCGGCAAGACTACAATGAGCAGTTCTTC; CDR3 protein: CAWRGRQDYNEQFF
V gene: TRBV7-2; J gene: TRBJ2-1; D gene: TRBD2; CDR3 length: 15; clone size: .; CDR3 DNA: TGTGCCAGCACCCAGCGGGAGGGCTATTACAATGAGCAGTTCTTC; CDR3 protein: CASTQREGYYNEQFF
V gene: TRBV5-1; J gene: TRBJ2-1; D gene: TRBD2; CDR3 length: 17; clone size: .; CDR3 DNA: TGCGCCAGCAGCTTGATCCGGAAGACTAGCGGGAAACTTGAGCAGTTCTTC; CDR3 protein: CASSLIRKTSGKLEQFF
V gene: TRBV20-1; J gene: TRBJ2-5; D gene: .; CDR3 length: 16; clone size: many; CDR3 DNA: TGCAGTGCTAGTTTCCTCGGGGGAGGACGCCAAGAGACCCAGTACTTC; CDR3 protein: CSASFLGGGRQETQYF
V gene: TRBV4-3; J gene: TRBJ2-7; D gene: .; CDR3 length: 12; clone size: many; CDR3 DNA: TGCGCCAGCAGCCAAGATCGCTACGAGCAGTACTTC; CDR3 protein: CASSQDRYEQYF
V gene: TRBV12-3/TRBV12-4; J gene: TRBJ2-5; D gene: TRBD2; CDR3 length: 15; clone size: many; CDR3 DNA: TGTGCCAGCAGCTGGACCGGGACTAACCAAGAGACCCAGTACTTC; CDR3 protein: CASSWTGTNQETQYF
V gene: TRBV7-6; J gene: TRBJ1-2; D gene: .; CDR3 length: 15; clone size: few; CDR3 DNA: TGTGCCAGCAGCTTACCTACCGGGACGGGGGATGGCTACACCTTC; CDR3 protein: CASSLPTGTGDGYTF
V gene: TRBV5-1; J gene: TRBJ2-7; D gene: .; CDR3 length: 13; clone size: .; CDR3 DNA: TGCGCCAGCAGCTGGGGGACTCGCTACGAGCAGTACTTC; CDR3 protein: CASSWGTRYEQYF
V gene: TRBV5-4; J gene: TRBJ2-5; D gene: .; CDR3 length: 14; clone size: .; CDR3 DNA: TGTGCCAGCAGCTTGAAACAGAGCCAAGAGACCCAGTACTTC; CDR3 protein: CASSLKQSQETQYF
V gene: TRBV18; J gene: TRBJ2-3; D gene: .; CDR3 length: 15; clone size: .; CDR3 DNA: TGTGCCAGCTCACCACGACGGCAACGGATAGATACGCAGTATTTT; CDR3 protein: CASSPRRQRIDTQYF
V gene: TRBV9; J gene: TRBJ2-7; D gene: .; CDR3 length: 14; clone size: many; CDR3 DNA: TGTGCCAGCAGCGTACAGTTCGGCGGTTACGAGCAGTACTTC; CDR3 protein: CASSVQFGGYEQYF
V gene: TRBV19; J gene: TRBJ2-3; D gene: .; CDR3 length: 14; clone size: many; CDR3 DNA: TGTGCCAGTAGCCACGGGCAGGTTTATGGTACGCAGTATTTT; CDR3 protein: CASSHGQVYGTQYF
V gene: TRBV15; J gene: TRBJ2-5; D gene: .; CDR3 length: 14; clone size: .; CDR3 DNA: TGTGCCACCAGCAGACGGATGGATGGGGAGACCCAGTACTTC; CDR3 protein: CATSRRMDGETQYF
V gene: TRBV6-5; J gene: TRBJ2-1; D gene: .; CDR3 length: 14; clone size: .; CDR3 DNA: TGTGCCAGCAGTCCTCCCACCACCCAAAATGAGCAGTTCTTC; CDR3 protein: CASSPPTTQNEQFF
V gene: TRBV20-1; J gene: TRBJ2-1; D gene: TRBD2; CDR3 length: 15; clone size: few; CDR3 DNA: TGCAGTGCTAGGCTTAGCGGGAGATACCGAGATGAGCAGTTCTTC; CDR3 protein: CSARLSGRYRDEQFF
V gene: TRBV12-5; J gene: TRBJ1-1; D gene: .; CDR3 length: 16; clone size: many; CDR3 DNA: TGTGCTAGTGGTTTGGGTCTTGTAGGGAAGAACACTGAAGCTTTCTTT; CDR3 protein: CASGLGLVGKNTEAFF
V gene: TRBV20-1; J gene: TRBJ2-7; D gene: TRBD2; CDR3 length: 14; clone size: many; CDR3 DNA: TGCAGTGCTAGGGTAGCGGGAGATTCCTACGAGCAGTACTTC; CDR3 protein: CSARVAGDSYEQYF
V gene: TRBV2; J gene: TRBJ1-1; D gene: TRBD1; CDR3 length: 13; clone size: few; CDR3 DNA: TGTGCCAGCAGGGAACAGGGGATCACTGAAGCTTTCTTT; CDR3 protein: CASREQGITEAFF